This TCR beta chain came from a study of T cells in Graves' hyperthyroidism and ophthalmopathy. Ten or more counts support this clonotype. This CDR3 contains 15 residues. Germline values: CDR1 SGHTA, CDR2 FQGNSA. V lost 3 bases and J 0 bases, leaving 9 bases between the germline ends. No progression to ophthalmopathy during 18 months of follow-up defined stable disease. It was uncontrolled infection, other autoimmune disease, pregnancy or lactation that excluded patients. TCR beta CDR3 regions were amplified from RNA. HTBI primers were used for first-round RT-PCR of the TCR CDR3. Each CDR3 protein gets one entry after TCRdb re-called the multiplex PCR reads with MiXCR. The sample includes 300,000 to 350,000 distinct CDR3 sequences, 15% to 20% of them seen just once.

Input material: blood. The TCR sequence derives from a man aged 25-40 years with Graves' hyperthyroidism. The chain couples TRBV7-2 to TRBJ2-1; D is undetermined. The CDR3, as DNA: TGTGCCAGCAGCTTTGTGGCTAACTCCTACAATGAGCAGTTCTTC. Encoded protein: CASSFVANSYNEQFF.